The entry below describes one TCR beta chain. The antigen is undetermined. V lost 2 bases and J 0 bases, leaving 6 bases between the germline ends. This CDR3 has 14 amino acids. Looked up from germline, CDR1 is MNHNY and CDR2 is SVGAGI (reference sequence). Some clones are missing from TCRdb's copy, which holds only in-frame ones; the method was immunoSEQ multiplex PCR. The sample lists roughly 8,500 clones, approximately 89% occurring once. The source of the sample is a study of T cells after posttransplantation cyclophosphamide. Study-level points and caveats: Blood and skin or GI T cell repertoires showed limited TRB overlap. Donor-recipient repertoire similarity was low at 1-2 months, rising over year one. Recipient CMV seropositivity and CMV reactivation strongly tracked TRB clonality.

On the day of bone marrow donation, the related graft donor provided peripheral blood. The TCR sequence derives from an older woman in good health, CMV-negative, and a related stem cell transplant donor. The V call is TRBV6-6, the J call TRBJ2-3; D might be TRBD2 (6 bases). Sequences were obtained from memory CD4+ T cells sorted from PBMCs. CDR3 in amino acids: CASSYAGSTDTQYF. The CDR3 DNA reads as TGTGCCAGCAGTTACGCGGGGAGCACAGATACGCAGTATTTT.